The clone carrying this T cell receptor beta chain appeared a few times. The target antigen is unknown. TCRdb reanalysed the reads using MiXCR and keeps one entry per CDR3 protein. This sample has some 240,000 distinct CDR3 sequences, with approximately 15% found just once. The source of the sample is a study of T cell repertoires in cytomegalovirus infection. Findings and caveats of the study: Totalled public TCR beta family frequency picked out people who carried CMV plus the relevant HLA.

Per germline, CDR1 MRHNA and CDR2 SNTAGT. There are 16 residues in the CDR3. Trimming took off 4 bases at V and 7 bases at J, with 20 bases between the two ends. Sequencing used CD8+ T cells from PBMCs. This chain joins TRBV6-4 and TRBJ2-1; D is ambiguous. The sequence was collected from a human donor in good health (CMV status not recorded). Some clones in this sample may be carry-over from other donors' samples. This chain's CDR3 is CASSASSWADSNEQFF. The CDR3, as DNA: TGTGCCAGCAGTGCCTCCTCTTGGGCCGACTCAAATGAGCAGTTCTTC.